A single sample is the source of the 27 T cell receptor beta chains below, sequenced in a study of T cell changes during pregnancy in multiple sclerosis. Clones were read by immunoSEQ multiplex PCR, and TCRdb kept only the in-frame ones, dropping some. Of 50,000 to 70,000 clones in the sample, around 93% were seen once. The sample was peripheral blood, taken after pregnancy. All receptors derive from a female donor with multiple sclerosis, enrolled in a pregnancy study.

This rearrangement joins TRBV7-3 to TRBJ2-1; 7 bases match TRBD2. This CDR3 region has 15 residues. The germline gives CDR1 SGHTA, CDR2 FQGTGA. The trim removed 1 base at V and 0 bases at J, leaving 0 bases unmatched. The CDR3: CASSLSGSSYNEQFF. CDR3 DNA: TGTGCCAGCAGCTTAAGCGGGAGCTCCTACAATGAGCAGTTCTTC.

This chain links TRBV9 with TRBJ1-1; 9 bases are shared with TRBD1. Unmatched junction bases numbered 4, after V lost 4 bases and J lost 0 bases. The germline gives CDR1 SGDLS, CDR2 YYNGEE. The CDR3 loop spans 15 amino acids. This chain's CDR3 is CASSPRTGVNTEAFF. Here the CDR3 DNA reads TGTGCCAGCAGCCCCCGGACAGGGGTGAACACTGAAGCTTTCTTT.

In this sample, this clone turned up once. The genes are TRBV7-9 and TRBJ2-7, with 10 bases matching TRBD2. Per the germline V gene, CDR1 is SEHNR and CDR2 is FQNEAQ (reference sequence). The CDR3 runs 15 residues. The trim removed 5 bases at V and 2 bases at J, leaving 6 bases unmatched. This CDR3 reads CASSAASGSTYEQYF. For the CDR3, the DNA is TGTGCCAGCAGCGCGGCTAGCGGGAGTACCTACGAGCAGTACTTC.

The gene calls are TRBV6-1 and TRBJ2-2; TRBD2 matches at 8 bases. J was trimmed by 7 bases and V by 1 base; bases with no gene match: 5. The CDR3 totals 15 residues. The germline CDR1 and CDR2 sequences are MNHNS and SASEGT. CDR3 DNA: TGTGCCAGCAGTGAAGGCGCGGGGGGCGGCGGGGAGCTGTTTTTT. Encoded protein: CASSEGAGGGGELFF.

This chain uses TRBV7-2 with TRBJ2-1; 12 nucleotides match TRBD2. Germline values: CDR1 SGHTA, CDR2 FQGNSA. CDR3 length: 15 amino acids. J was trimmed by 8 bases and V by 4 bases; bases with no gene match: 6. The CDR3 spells CASSSSGTSGYEQFF. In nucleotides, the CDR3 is TGTGCCAGCAGCTCTTCCGGGACTAGCGGGTATGAGCAGTTCTTC.

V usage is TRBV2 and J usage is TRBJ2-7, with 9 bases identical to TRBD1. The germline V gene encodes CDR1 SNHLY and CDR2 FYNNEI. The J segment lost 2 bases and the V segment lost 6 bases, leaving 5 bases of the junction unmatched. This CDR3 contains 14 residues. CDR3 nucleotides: TGTGCCAGCAGCTTTGGGACAGGGACCTACGAGCAGTACTTC. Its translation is CASSFGTGTYEQYF. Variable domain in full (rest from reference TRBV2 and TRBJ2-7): EPEVTQTPSHQVTQMGQEVILRCVPISNHLYFYWYRQILGQKVEFLVSFYNNEISEKSEIFDDQFSVERPDGSNFTLKIRSTKLEDSAMYFCASSFGTGTYEQYFGPGTRLTVT.

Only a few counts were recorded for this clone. The DNA of the CDR3 is TGTGCCAGCAGTAGGGGTCCCACTGAAGCTTTCTTT. Translation gives CASSRGPTEAFF. This sequence joins TRBV27 and TRBJ1-1, with TRBD1 as a possible D gene (5 bases). Germline CDR1 is MNHEY and CDR2 is SMNVEV (reference sequence). CDR3 length: 12 amino acids. Trimming took 5 bases from V and 4 from J, leaving 8 bases between them.

CDR3 nucleotides: TGCGCCAGCAGCACGGCTCCGGGACTAGCAGGTCGGCAGTTCTTC. Translating it yields CASSTAPGLAGRQFF. The chain recombines TRBV4-1 with TRBJ2-1, with 9 bases identical to TRBD2. Germline CDR1 is MGHRA and CDR2 is YSYEKL. V shed 5 bases, J shed 12 bases, and the junction held 14 bases outside the gene matches. The CDR3 is made up of 15 amino acids.

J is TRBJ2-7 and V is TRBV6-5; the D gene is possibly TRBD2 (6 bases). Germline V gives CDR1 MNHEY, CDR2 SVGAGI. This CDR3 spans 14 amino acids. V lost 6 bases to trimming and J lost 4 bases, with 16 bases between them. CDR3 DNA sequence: TGTGCCAGCAGCGTACTAGCAGGGTCGTACGAGCAGTACTTC. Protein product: CASSVLAGSYEQYF.

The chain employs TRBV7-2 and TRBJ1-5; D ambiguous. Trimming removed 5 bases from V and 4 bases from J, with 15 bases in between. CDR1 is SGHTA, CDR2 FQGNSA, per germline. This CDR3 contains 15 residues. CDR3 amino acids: CASSPSRISNQPQHF. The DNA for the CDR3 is TGTGCCAGCAGCCCTTCGCGGATCTCAAATCAGCCCCAGCATTTT.

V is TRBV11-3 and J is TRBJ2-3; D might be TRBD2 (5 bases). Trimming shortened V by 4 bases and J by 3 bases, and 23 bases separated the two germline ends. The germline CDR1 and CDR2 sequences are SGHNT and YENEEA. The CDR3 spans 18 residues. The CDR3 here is CASSSRLGGPGGTDTQYF. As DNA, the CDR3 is TGTGCCAGCAGCTCCCGATTGGGTGGTCCGGGCGGGACAGATACGCAGTATTTT.

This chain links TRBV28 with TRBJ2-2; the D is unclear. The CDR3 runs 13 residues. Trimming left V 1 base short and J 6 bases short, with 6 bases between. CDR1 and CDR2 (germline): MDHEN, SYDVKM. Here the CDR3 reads CASSLSSPGELFF. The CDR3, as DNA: TGTGCCAGCAGTTTATCCTCCCCCGGGGAGCTGTTTTTT. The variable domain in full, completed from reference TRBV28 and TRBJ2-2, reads DVKVTQSSRYLVKRTGEKVFLECVQDMDHENMFWYRQDPGLGLRLIYFSYDVKMKEKGDIPEGYSVSREKKERFSLILESASTNQTSMYLCASSLSSPGELFFGEGSRLTVL.

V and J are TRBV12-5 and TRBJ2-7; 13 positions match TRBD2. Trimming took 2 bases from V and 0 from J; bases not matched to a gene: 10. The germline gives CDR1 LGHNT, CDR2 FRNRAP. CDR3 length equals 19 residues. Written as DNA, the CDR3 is TGTGCTAGTGGTTTGACACGACTAGCGGGAGGCAACTACTCCTACGAGCAGTACTTC. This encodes CASGLTRLAGGNYSYEQYF.

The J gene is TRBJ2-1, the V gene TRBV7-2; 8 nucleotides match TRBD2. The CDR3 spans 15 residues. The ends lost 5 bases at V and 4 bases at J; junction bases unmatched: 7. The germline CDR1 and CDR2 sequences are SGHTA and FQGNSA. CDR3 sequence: CASSPLAGGYNEQFF. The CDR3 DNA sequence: TGTGCCAGCAGCCCCCTGGCGGGAGGTTACAATGAGCAGTTCTTC.

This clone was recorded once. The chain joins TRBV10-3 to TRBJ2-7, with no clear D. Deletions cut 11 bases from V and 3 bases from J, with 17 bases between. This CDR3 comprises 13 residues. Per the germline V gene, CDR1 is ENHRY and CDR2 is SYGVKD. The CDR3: CASREAAGYEQYF. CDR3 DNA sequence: TGTGCCTCACGAGAGGCAGCTGGCTACGAGCAGTACTTC.

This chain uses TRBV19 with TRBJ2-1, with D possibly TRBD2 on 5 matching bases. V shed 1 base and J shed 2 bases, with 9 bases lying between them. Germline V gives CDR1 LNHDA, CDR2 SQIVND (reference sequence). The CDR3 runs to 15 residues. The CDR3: CASSIGGRTYNEQFF. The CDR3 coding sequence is TGTGCCAGTAGTATAGGCGGGCGTACCTACAATGAGCAGTTCTTC.

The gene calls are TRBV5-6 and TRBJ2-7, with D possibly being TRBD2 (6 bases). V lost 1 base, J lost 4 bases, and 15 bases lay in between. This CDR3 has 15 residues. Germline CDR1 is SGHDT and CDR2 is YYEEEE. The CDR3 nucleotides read TGTGCCAGCAGCTTGTTCGAGTCGGGAGATTACGAGCAGTACTTC. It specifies CASSLFESGDYEQYF.

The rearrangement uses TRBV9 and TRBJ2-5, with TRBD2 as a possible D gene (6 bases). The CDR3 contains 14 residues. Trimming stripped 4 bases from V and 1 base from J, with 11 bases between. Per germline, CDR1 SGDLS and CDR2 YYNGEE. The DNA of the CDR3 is TGTGCCAGCAGCCCCCGGGAGATCCAAGAGACCCAGTACTTC. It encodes CASSPREIQETQYF.

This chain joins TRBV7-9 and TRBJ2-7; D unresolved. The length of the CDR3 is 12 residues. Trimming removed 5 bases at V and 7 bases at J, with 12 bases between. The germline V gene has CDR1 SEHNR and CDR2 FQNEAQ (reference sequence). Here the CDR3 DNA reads TGTGCCAGCAGCACAACATCTAGGGAGCAGTACTTC. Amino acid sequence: CASSTTSREQYF.

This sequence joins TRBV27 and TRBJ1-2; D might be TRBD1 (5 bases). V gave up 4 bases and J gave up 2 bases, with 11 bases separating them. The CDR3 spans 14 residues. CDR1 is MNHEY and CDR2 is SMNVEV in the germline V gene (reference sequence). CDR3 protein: CASSSGTGNYGYTF. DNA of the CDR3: TGTGCCAGCAGTTCTGGGACTGGGAACTATGGCTACACCTTC.

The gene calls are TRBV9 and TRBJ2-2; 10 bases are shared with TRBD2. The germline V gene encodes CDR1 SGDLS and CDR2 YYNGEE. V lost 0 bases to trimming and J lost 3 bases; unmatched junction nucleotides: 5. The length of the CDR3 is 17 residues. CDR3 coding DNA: TGTGCCAGCAGCGTAGGTGCACTAGCGGGGTACACCGGGGAGCTGTTTTTT. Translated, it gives CASSVGALAGYTGELFF.

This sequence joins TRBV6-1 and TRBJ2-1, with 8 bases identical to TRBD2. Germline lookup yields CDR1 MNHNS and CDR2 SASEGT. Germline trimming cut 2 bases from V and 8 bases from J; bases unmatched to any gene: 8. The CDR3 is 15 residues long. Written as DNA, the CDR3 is TGTGCCAGCAGTGAACCGGGACTAGTCCGGCATGAGCAGTTCTTC. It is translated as CASSEPGLVRHEQFF.

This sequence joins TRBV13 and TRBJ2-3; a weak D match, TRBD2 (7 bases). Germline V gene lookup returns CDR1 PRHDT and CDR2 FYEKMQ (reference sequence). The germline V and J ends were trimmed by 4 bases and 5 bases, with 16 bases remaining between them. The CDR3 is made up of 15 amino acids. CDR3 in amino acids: CASSSRRGGIDTQYF. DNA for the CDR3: TGTGCCAGCAGCTCTAGGAGGGGGGGTATAGATACGCAGTATTTT.

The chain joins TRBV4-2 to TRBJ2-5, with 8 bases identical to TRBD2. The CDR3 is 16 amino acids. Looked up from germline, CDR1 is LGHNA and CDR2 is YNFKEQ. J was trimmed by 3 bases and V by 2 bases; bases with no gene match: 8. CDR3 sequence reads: CASSQTSGIKKETQYF. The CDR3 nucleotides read TGTGCCAGCAGCCAAACTAGCGGAATCAAGAAAGAGACCCAGTACTTC.

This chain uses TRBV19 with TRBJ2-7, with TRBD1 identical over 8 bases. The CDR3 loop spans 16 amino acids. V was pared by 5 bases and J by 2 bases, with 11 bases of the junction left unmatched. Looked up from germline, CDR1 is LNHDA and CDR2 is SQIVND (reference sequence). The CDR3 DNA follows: TGTGCCAGTAGTGAAGACAGGGGAAGGAATCCCTACGAGCAGTACTTC. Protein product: CASSEDRGRNPYEQYF. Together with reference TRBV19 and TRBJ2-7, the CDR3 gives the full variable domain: DGGITQSPKYLFRKEGQNVTLSCEQNLNHDAMYWYRQDPGQGLRLIYYSQIVNDFQKGDIAEGYSVSREKKESFPLTVTSAQKNPTAFYLCASSEDRGRNPYEQYFGPGTRLTVT.

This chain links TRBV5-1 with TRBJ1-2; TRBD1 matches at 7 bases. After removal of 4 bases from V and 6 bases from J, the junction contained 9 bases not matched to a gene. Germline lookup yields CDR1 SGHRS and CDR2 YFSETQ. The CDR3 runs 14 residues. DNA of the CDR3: TGCGCCAGCAGCCCGACAGGGATGTCAAATGGCTACACCTTC. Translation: CASSPTGMSNGYTF. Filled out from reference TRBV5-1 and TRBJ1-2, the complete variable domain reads KAGVTQTPRYLIKTRGQQVTLSCSPISGHRSVSWYQQTPGQGLQFLFEYFSETQRNKGNFPGRFSGRQFSNSRSEMNVSTLELGDSALYLCASSPTGMSNGYTFGSGTRLTVV.

CDR3 nucleotides: TGTGCCAGCAGCCAAGAGGCTAGCGGGAGGAGTAGCTCCTACAATGAGCAGTTCTTC. It encodes CASSQEASGRSSSYNEQFF. The chain employs TRBV14 and TRBJ2-1; 11 bases agree with TRBD2. The germline gives CDR1 SGHDN, CDR2 FVKESK. Germline trimming cut 0 bases from V and 0 bases from J; bases unmatched to any gene: 7. The CDR3 contains 19 residues.